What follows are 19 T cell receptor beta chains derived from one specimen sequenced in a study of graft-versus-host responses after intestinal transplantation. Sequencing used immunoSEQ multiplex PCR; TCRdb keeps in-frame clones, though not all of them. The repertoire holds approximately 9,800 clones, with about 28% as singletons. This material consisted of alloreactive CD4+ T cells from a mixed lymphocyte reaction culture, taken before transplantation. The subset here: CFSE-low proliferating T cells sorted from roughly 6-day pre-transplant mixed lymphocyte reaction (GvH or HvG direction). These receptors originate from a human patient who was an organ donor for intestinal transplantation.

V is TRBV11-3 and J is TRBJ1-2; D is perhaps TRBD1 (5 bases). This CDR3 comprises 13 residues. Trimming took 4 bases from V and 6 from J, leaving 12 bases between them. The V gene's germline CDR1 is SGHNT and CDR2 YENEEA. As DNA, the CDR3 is TGTGCCAGCAGCTCGGAGGGGCTTGATGGCTACACCTTC. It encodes CASSSEGLDGYTF.

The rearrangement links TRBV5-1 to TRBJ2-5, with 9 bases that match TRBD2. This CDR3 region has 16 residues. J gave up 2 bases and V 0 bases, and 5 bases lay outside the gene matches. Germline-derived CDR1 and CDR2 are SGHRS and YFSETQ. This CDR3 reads CASSLERGVTQETQYF. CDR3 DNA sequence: TGCGCCAGCAGCTTGGAGCGGGGGGTTACTCAAGAGACCCAGTACTTC.

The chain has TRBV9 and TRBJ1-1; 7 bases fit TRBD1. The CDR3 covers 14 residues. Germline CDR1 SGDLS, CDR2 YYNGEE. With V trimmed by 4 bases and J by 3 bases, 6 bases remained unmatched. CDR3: CASSFMTGYTEAFF. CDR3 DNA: TGTGCCAGCAGCTTCATGACAGGGTACACTGAAGCTTTCTTT.

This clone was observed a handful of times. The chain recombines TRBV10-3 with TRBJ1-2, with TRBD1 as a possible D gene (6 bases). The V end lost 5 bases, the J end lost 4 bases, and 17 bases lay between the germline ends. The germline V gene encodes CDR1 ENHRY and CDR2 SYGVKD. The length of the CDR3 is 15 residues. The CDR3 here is CAISHPGKGGYGYTF. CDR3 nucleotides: TGTGCCATCAGTCACCCAGGGAAGGGGGGCTATGGCTACACCTTC.

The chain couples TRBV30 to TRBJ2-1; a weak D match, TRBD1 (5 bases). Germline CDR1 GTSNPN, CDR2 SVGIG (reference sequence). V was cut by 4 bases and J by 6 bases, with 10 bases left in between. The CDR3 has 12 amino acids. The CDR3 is CAWTLDSNEQFF. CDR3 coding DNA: TGTGCCTGGACCCTAGACAGCAATGAGCAGTTCTTC.

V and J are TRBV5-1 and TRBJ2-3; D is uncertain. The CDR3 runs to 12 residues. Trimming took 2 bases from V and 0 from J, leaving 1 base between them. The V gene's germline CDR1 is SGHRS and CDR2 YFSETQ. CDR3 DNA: TGCGCCAGCAGCTTCAGCACAGATACGCAGTATTTT. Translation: CASSFSTDTQYF.

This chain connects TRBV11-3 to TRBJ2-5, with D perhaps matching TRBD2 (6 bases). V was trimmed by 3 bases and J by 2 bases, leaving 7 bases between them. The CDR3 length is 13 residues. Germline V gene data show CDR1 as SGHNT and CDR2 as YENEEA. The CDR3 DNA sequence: TGTGCCAGCAGCTTGAGCGGGCAAGAGACCCAGTACTTC. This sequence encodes CASSLSGQETQYF. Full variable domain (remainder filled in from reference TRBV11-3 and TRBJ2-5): EAGVVQSPRYKIIEKKQPVAFWCNPISGHNTLYWYLQNLGQGPELLIRYENEEAVDDSQLPKDRFSAERLKGVDSTLKIQPAELGDSAVYLCASSLSGQETQYFGPGTRLLVL.

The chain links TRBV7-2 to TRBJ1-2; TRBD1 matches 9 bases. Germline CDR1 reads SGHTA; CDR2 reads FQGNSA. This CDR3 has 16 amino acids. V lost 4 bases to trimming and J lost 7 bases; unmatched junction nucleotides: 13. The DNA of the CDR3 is TGTGCCAGCAGCTCGGGACAGGGTCTTGGGTCGTCTGGCTACACCTTC. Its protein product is CASSSGQGLGSSGYTF. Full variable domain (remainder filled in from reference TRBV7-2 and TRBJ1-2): GAGVSQSPSNKVTEKGKDVELRCDPISGHTALYWYRQSLGQGLEFLIYFQGNSAPDKSGLPSDRFSAERTGGSVSTLTIQRTQQEDSAVYLCASSSGQGLGSSGYTFGSGTRLTVV.

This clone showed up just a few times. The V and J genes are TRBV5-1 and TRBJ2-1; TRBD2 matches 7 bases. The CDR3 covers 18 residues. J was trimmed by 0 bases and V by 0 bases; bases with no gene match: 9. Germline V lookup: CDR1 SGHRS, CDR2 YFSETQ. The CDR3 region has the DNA TGCGCCAGCAGCTTGGTAGAGACTAGCCTCAGCTCCTACAATGAGCAGTTCTTC. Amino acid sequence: CASSLVETSLSSYNEQFF.

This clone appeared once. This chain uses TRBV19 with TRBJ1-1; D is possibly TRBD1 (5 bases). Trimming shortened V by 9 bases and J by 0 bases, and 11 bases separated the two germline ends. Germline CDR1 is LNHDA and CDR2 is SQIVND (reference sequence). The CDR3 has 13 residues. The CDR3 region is CASSTEMNTEAFF. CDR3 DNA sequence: TGTGCCAGCTCGACAGAGATGAACACTGAAGCTTTCTTT.

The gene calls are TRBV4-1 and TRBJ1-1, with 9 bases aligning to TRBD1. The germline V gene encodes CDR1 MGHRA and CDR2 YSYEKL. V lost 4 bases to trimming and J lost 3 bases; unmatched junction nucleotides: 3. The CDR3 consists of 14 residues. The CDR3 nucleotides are TGCGCCAGCAGCCGCGACAGGGGGTACACTGAAGCTTTCTTT. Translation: CASSRDRGYTEAFF.

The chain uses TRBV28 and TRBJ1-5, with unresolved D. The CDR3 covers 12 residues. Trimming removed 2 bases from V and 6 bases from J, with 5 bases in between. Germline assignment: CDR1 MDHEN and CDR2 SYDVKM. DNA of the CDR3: TGTGCCAGCAGTTTAGGGTTTCAGCCCCAGCATTTT. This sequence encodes CASSLGFQPQHF. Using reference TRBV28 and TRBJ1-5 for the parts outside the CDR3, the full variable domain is DVKVTQSSRYLVKRTGEKVFLECVQDMDHENMFWYRQDPGLGLRLIYFSYDVKMKEKGDIPEGYSVSREKKERFSLILESASTNQTSMYLCASSLGFQPQHFGDGTRLSIL.

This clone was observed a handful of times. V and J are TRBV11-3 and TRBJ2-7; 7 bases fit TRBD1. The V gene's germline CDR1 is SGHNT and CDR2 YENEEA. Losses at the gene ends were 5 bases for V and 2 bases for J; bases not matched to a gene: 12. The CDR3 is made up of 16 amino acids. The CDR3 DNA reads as TGTGCCAGCAGCCCAGGGCCGGGACAGAACGCCTACGAGCAGTACTTC. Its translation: CASSPGPGQNAYEQYF.

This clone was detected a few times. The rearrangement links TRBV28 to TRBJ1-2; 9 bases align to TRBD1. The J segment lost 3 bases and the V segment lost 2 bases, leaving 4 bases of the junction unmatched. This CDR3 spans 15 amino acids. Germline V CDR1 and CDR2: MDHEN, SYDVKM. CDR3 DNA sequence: TGTGCCAGCAGTTTAAGGGGACAGGGATACTATGGCTACACCTTC. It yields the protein CASSLRGQGYYGYTF.

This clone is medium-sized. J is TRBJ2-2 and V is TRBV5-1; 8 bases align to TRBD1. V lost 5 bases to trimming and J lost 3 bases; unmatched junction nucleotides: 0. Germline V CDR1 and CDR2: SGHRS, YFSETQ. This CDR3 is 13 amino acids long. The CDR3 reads CASRDRDTGELFF. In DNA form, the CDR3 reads TGCGCCAGCAGGGACAGGGACACCGGGGAGCTGTTTTTT.

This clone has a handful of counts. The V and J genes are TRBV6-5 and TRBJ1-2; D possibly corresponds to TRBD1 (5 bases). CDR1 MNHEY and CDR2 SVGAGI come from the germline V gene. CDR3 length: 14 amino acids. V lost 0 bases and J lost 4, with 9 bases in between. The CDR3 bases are TGTGCCAGCAGTTACTCGCCAGGGAGCTATGGCTACACCTTC. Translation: CASSYSPGSYGYTF.

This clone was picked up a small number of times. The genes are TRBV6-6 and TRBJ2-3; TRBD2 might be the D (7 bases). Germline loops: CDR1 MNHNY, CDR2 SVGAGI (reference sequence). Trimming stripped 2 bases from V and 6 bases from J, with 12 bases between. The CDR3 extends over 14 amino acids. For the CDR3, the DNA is TGTGCCAGCAGTTACGGGGGGGCCCAGGATACGCAGTATTTT. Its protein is CASSYGGAQDTQYF.

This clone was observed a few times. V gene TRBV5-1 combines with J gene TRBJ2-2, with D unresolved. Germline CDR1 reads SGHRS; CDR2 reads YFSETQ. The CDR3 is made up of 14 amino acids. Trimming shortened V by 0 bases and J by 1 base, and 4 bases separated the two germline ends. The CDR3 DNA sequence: TGCGCCAGCAGCTTGGCTCAGAACACCGGGGAGCTGTTTTTT. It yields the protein CASSLAQNTGELFF. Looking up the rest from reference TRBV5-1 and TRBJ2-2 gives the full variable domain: KAGVTQTPRYLIKTRGQQVTLSCSPISGHRSVSWYQQTPGQGLQFLFEYFSETQRNKGNFPGRFSGRQFSNSRSEMNVSTLELGDSALYLCASSLAQNTGELFFGEGSRLTVL.

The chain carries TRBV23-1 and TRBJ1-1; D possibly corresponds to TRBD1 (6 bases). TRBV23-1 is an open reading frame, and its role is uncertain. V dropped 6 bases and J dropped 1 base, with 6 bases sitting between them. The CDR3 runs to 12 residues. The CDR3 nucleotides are TGCGCCAGCAGACAGGGGAACACTGAAGCTTTCTTT. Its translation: CASRQGNTEAFF.